This section outlines one TCR beta chain sequence together with its context. The CDR3 consists of 16 residues. V dropped 6 bases and J dropped 2; count of bases not matched to a gene: 8. Germline CDR1 MNHEY, CDR2 SMNVEV (reference sequence). TCRdb reprocessed the PCR reads with MiXCR, giving one entry per CDR3 protein. The sample has 400,000 to 600,000 distinct CDR3 sequences, about 20% seen once. This sample is part of a study of molecular identifiers for immune sequencing clone quantification. This sequence joins TRBV27 and TRBJ2-7; 12 bases are shared with TRBD2. This TCR derives from a human donor in good health. Some libraries in this study had Jurkat cell RNA spiked in. Sequenced material: naive CD8+ T cells from blood, with Jurkat cell RNA spiked in. As for subset: FACS-sorted CD8+CD4-CCR7+CD45RA+ naive T cells. CDR3 DNA: TGTGCCAGCAGAAGACTAGCGGGAGCCATCCCCTACGAGCAGTACTTC. Encoded protein: CASRRLAGAIPYEQYF.